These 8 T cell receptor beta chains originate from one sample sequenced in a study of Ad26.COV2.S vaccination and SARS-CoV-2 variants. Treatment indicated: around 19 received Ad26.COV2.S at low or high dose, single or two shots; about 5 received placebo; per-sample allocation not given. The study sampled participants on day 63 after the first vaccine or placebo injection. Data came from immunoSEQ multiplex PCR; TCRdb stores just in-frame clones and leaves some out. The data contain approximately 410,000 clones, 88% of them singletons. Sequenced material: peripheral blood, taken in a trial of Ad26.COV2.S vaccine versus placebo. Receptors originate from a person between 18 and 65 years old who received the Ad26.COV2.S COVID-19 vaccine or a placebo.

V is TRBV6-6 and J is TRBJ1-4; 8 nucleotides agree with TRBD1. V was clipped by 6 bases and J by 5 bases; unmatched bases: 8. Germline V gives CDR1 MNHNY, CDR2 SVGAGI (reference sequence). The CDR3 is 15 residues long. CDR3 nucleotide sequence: TGTGCCAGCAGACGCCCCGGGACAGGAAATGAAAAACTGTTTTTT. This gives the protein CASRRPGTGNEKLFF.

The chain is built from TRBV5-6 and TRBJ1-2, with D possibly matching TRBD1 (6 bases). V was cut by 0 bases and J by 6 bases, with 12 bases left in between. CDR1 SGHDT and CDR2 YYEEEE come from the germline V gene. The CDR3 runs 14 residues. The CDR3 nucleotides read TGTGCCAGCAGCTTGGTACACCCAGGGGATGGCTACACCTTC. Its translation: CASSLVHPGDGYTF. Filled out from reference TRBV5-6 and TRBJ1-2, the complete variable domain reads DAGVTQSPTHLIKTRGQQVTLRCSPKSGHDTVSWYQQALGQGPQFIFQYYEEEERQRGNFPDRFSGHQFPNYSSELNVNALLLGDSALYLCASSLVHPGDGYTFGSGTRLTVV.

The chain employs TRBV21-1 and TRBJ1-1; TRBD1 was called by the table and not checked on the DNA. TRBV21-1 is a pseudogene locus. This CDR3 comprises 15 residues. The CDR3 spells CASIQSGTGNTEAFF. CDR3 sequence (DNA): TGTGCCAGCATCCAAAGTGGGACAGGGAACACTGAAGCTTTCTTT.

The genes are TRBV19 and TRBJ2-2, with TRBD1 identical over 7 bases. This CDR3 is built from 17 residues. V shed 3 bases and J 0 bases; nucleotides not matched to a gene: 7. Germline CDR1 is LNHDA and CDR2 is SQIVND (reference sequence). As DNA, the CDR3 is TGTGCCAGTAGTATCATCTGGGACAGCCCGAACACCGGGGAGCTGTTTTTT. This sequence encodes CASSIIWDSPNTGELFF. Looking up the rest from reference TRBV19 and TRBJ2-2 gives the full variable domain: DGGITQSPKYLFRKEGQNVTLSCEQNLNHDAMYWYRQDPGQGLRLIYYSQIVNDFQKGDIAEGYSVSREKKESFPLTVTSAQKNPTAFYLCASSIIWDSPNTGELFFGEGSRLTVL.

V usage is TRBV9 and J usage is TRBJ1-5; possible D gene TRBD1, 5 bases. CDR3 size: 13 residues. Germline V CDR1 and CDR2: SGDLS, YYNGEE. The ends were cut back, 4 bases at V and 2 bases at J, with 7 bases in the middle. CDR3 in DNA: TGTGCCAGCAGCCAGGGAGGCAATCAGCCCCAGCATTTT. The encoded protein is CASSQGGNQPQHF.

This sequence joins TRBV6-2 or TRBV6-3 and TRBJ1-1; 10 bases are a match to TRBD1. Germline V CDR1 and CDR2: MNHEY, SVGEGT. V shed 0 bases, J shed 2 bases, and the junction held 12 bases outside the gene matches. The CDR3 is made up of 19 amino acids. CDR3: CASSYSRQGATPSNTEAFF. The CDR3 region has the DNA TGTGCCAGCAGTTACTCGAGACAGGGGGCAACCCCTTCAAACACTGAAGCTTTCTTT.

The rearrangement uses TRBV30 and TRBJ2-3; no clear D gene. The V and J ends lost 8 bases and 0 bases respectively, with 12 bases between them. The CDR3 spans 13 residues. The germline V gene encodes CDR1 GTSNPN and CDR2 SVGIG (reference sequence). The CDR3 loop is CALQMGSTDTQYF. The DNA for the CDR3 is TGTGCCCTGCAGATGGGTAGCACAGATACGCAGTATTTT.

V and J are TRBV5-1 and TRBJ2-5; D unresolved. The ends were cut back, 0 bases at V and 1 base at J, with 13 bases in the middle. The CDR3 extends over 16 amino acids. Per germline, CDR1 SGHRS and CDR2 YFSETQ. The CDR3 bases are TGCGCCAGCAGCTTGGGGGCCCCCTCGGCCCAAGAGACCCAGTACTTC. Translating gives CASSLGAPSAQETQYF.